Sequencing of this T cell receptor (beta chain) was carried out in a study of blood T cell repertoires in COVID-19. Study-wide background: Samples representing acute and convalescent COVID-19 were sourced from the United States, Italy and Spain.

The CDR3 runs 16 residues. Germline CDR1 and CDR2: DFQATT and SNEGSKA (reference sequence). Deletions cut 3 bases from V and 4 bases from J, with 22 bases between. Participants were aged 18 to 89 years, lived in 20 to 25 US areas, and enrolled virtually. Cohorts were based on clinical histories the participants reported. Original analysis: Reference gene primer amplification yielded estimated nucleated cell counts. Clones were sequenced by immunoSEQ multiplex PCR, and TCRdb holds only the in-frame ones, with some missing. D and trimming were read from the DNA, whereas the V and J calls and clone size are those reported in that table. Here the sample spans roughly 420,000 clones, roughly 88% being singletons.

This TCR was sampled from a woman aged 25-40 years with acute COVID-19. The sample was PBMCs or T cells enriched from blood (not recorded which). J is TRBJ2-7 and V is TRBV20-1; possible D gene TRBD1, 6 bases. In DNA form, the CDR3 reads TGCAGTGCTAGTGATCGCGACAGGCCATCAACATACGAGCAGTACTTC. The encoded protein is CSASDRDRPSTYEQYF.